The sequence of this T cell receptor (beta chain) was determined in a study of cytomegalovirus exposure and HLA in healthy donors. Study conclusions and caveats: Cytomegalovirus-associated status was assigned to 164 TCR beta chains. Despite most TCR sequences being rare, some public TCRs occurred in many donors.

V dropped 2 bases and J dropped 14 bases, with 12 bases sitting between them. Germline V gene lookup returns CDR1 MNHEY and CDR2 SVGAGI. This CDR3 region has 11 residues. As regards this clone: What it binds is not known.

Measured with immunoSEQ multiplex PCR; TCRdb has only the in-frame clones, and not every one. The sample records roughly 240,000 clones, approximately 87% being singletons. This TCR came from a man younger than 30 in good health and CMV-seronegative. V gene TRBV6-5 combines with J gene TRBJ1-2, with a weak D call TRBD1 (5 bases). The sample consisted of PBMCs. CDR3 bases: TGTGCCAGCAGTTACAGGGGCCTTAAAACCTTC. Its translation is CASSYRGLKTF.